These 21 T cell receptor beta chains originate from one sample sequenced in a study of T cells in Graves' hyperthyroidism and ophthalmopathy. The CDR3 regions of TCR beta were amplified from RNA transcripts. First-round RT-PCR of the TCR CDR3 relied on the HTBI primer set. From the multiplex PCR reads, TCRdb called clonotypes with MiXCR, one entry per CDR3 protein. The repertoire holds hundreds of thousands of distinct CDR3 sequences, with under 15% as singletons. The specimen sequenced was blood. The receptor source for this set is a man aged 18 to 30 with Graves' ophthalmopathy.

This clonotype was counted between two and nine times. V is TRBV19 and J is TRBJ1-5; 7 nucleotides align to TRBD1. CDR3 length: 18 residues. The V gene's germline CDR1 is LNHDA and CDR2 SQIVND (reference sequence). V shed 3 bases, J shed 0 bases, and the junction held 11 bases outside the gene matches. CDR3 amino acids: CASSIATGKFISNQPQHF. The CDR3, as DNA: TGTGCCAGTAGTATTGCGACAGGGAAGTTTATTAGCAATCAGCCCCAGCATTTT.

This clonotype was observed many times. The chain joins TRBV27 to TRBJ2-1; weak D call: TRBD1 (6 bases). CDR1 is MNHEY and CDR2 is SMNVEV in the germline V gene (reference sequence). V gave up 5 bases and J gave up 7 bases, with 15 bases separating them. The CDR3 consists of 14 residues. The DNA of the CDR3 is TGTGCCAGCAGTCCCTGGGACACCCAAAATGAGCAGTTCTTC. It encodes CASSPWDTQNEQFF.

The sample holds many counts of this clonotype. This chain connects TRBV9 to TRBJ1-2; 7 bases are shared with TRBD1. The ends lost 3 bases at V and 3 bases at J; junction bases unmatched: 5. Per the germline V gene, CDR1 is SGDLS and CDR2 is YYNGEE. The CDR3 loop spans 14 amino acids. The CDR3 spells CASSAADRDYGYTF. The CDR3 nucleotides read TGTGCCAGCAGCGCCGCCGACAGGGACTATGGCTACACCTTC.

This clonotype was seen a few times. The V and J genes are TRBV4-2 and TRBJ2-7; D call uncertain. Trimming took off 0 bases at V and 5 bases at J, with 20 bases between the two ends. The germline V gene has CDR1 LGHNA and CDR2 YNFKEQ. This CDR3 has 17 residues. The CDR3, as DNA: TGTGCCAGCAGCCAAGATCAGGAGACCCGGCTGTATGACGAGCAGTACTTC. Protein product: CASSQDQETRLYDEQYF.

This clonotype was detected many times. The genes are TRBV6-1 and TRBJ2-1; 7 nucleotides line up with TRBD2. The CDR3 has 16 residues. Unmatched junction bases numbered 6, after V lost 0 bases and J lost 4 bases. Germline CDR1 is MNHNS and CDR2 is SASEGT. CDR3 nucleotide sequence: TGTGCCAGCAGTGAAGCGTTAGCGGGCCGATACAATGAGCAGTTCTTC. This encodes CASSEALAGRYNEQFF.

This clonotype was seen a single time. V and J are TRBV28 and TRBJ2-7, with a possible D match to TRBD2 (6 bases). The V and J ends lost 9 bases and 3 bases respectively, with 24 bases between them. Germline CDR1 MDHEN, CDR2 SYDVKM. The CDR3 is made up of 16 amino acids. Here the CDR3 DNA reads TGTGCCAGTCGCGCCCACACGGGAGCGGATTTCTACGAGCAGTACTTC. This gives the protein CASRAHTGADFYEQYF.

The rearrangement uses TRBV6-1 and TRBJ2-7; 9 bases map to TRBD2. CDR1 and CDR2 (germline): MNHNS, SASEGT. The CDR3 covers 16 residues. Germline trimming cut 3 bases from V and 0 bases from J; bases unmatched to any gene: 6. The CDR3 nucleotides are TGTGCCAGCAGTGAGGTTAGCGGGAGCCACTCCTACGAGCAGTACTTC. This codes for CASSEVSGSHSYEQYF.

This clonotype was seen many times. This chain joins TRBV7-9 and TRBJ2-7; D remains unclear. The CDR3 loop spans 13 amino acids. CDR1 is SEHNR, CDR2 FQNEAQ, per germline (reference sequence). V shed 0 bases and J shed 4 bases, with 7 bases lying between them. The CDR3 loop reads CASSLAGMYEQYF. The CDR3 nucleotides are TGTGCCAGCAGCTTAGCGGGGATGTACGAGCAGTACTTC.

This CDR3 is CASSLLGGNTIYF. The CDR3 nucleotides are TGTGCCAGCAGCTTGTTGGGAGGAAACACCATATATTTT. The chain uses TRBV11-3 and TRBJ1-3; the D is unclear. The V gene lost 3 bases and the J gene lost 4 bases, with 7 bases spanning the gap. Germline loops: CDR1 SGHNT, CDR2 YENEEA. This CDR3 is built from 13 residues.

This clonotype was counted ten times or more. V is TRBV5-8 and J is TRBJ2-3; D call uncertain. The CDR3 covers 12 residues. V was shortened by 4 bases and J by 3 bases, with 6 bases between the two germline ends. Germline V gene sequence: CDR1 SGHTS, CDR2 YDEGEE. The CDR3 DNA sequence: TGTGCCAGCAGCAGAATAACAGATACGCAGTATTTT. It encodes CASSRITDTQYF.

This clonotype was observed at least ten times. J is TRBJ1-4 and V is TRBV3-1; maybe TRBD1 (5 bases). Trimming cost V 0 bases and J 5 bases, with 10 bases left between them. CDR1 and CDR2 from the germline V gene are LGHDT and YNNKEL (reference sequence). The CDR3 spans 15 residues. CDR3 region: CASSQEGTANEKLFF. In DNA, the CDR3 is TGTGCCAGCAGCCAAGAGGGGACTGCGAATGAAAAACTGTTTTTT.

This clonotype was observed many times. The V and J genes are TRBV12-3 or TRBV12-4 and TRBJ1-1; 9 bases line up with TRBD1. The trim removed 7 bases at V and 5 bases at J, leaving 11 bases unmatched. There are 15 residues in the CDR3. The CDR3 sequence is CASILGQGGGTEAFF. DNA of the CDR3: TGTGCCAGCATTCTGGGACAGGGAGGGGGAACTGAAGCTTTCTTT.

This clonotype has a count of ten or more. The chain is built from TRBV7-9 and TRBJ2-3; D is tentatively TRBD1 or TRBD2 (5 bases each). The CDR3 is 15 residues long. Germline lookup yields CDR1 SEHNR and CDR2 FQNEAQ (reference sequence). Trimming cost V 4 bases and J 2 bases, with 13 bases left between them. The CDR3 bases are TGTGCCAGCAGCTCGCCCAGCGGACACACAGATACGCAGTATTTT. Its protein product is CASSSPSGHTDTQYF.

This clonotype was recorded at least ten times. V and J are TRBV7-2 and TRBJ1-2; 9 bases align to TRBD1. Trimming cost V 5 bases and J 5 bases; bases outside gene matches: 15. CDR3 size: 17 residues. Looked up from germline, CDR1 is SGHTA and CDR2 is FQGNSA. CDR3 coding DNA: TGTGCCAGCAGCGTAACCGGGACAGGGTATAGTTTTTATGGCTACACCTTC. Protein product: CASSVTGTGYSFYGYTF. The full variable domain, rest sourced from reference TRBV7-2 and TRBJ1-2, is GAGVSQSPSNKVTEKGKDVELRCDPISGHTALYWYRQSLGQGLEFLIYFQGNSAPDKSGLPSDRFSAERTGGSVSTLTIQRTQQEDSAVYLCASSVTGTGYSFYGYTFGSGTRLTVV.

This clonotype was detected a few times. This rearrangement joins TRBV7-9 to TRBJ1-6; D remains unclear. CDR3 size: 12 residues. The ends were cut back, 4 bases at V and 7 bases at J, with 5 bases in the middle. Germline V lookup: CDR1 SEHNR, CDR2 FQNEAQ (reference sequence). CDR3 DNA: TGTGCCAGCAGCTCCGCGAATTCACCCCTCCACTTT. This sequence encodes CASSSANSPLHF. Supplemented by reference TRBV7-9 and TRBJ1-6, the full variable domain reads DTGVSQNPRHKITKRGQNVTFRCDPISEHNRLYWYRQTLGQGPEFLTYFQNEAQLEKSRLLSDRFSAERPKGSFSTLEIQRTEQGDSAMYLCASSSANSPLHFGNGTRLTVT.

Concerning this clonotype: With a much larger clone just one base away, this may be a read error. Without the conserved terminal phenylalanine or tryptophan, this CDR3 likely stems from a read error. The V and J genes are TRBV2 and TRBJ1-2; D call uncertain. V lost 7 bases and J 4 bases, leaving 16 bases between the germline ends. The length of the CDR3 is 14 residues. Per germline, CDR1 SNHLY and CDR2 FYNNEI. Here the CDR3 reads CASTPVQIAYGYTL. Here the CDR3 DNA reads TGTGCCAGCACCCCGGTGCAGATAGCCTATGGCTACACCCTC.

This clonotype was seen ten or more times. Written as DNA, the CDR3 is TGTGCCAGTAGTAGGAGCCCGGGTATCGGAGAGCAGTACTTC. Residues: CASSRSPGIGEQYF. The genes are TRBV19 and TRBJ2-7; D remains ambiguous. The CDR3 contains 14 residues. Per the germline V gene, CDR1 is LNHDA and CDR2 is SQIVND (reference sequence). V was shortened by 4 bases and J by 7 bases, with 17 bases between the two germline ends.

This clonotype showed up just a few times. The CDR3 DNA follows: TGTGCCAGCAGCTACAGAGGGGACTCCCTCTACGAGCAGTACTTC. It translates to CASSYRGDSLYEQYF. V gene TRBV9 combines with J gene TRBJ2-7, with D possibly being TRBD2 (6 bases). This CDR3 spans 15 amino acids. V was trimmed by 4 bases and J by 3 bases, leaving 17 bases between them. Germline V gene lookup returns CDR1 SGDLS and CDR2 YYNGEE.

This clonotype was observed at least ten times. This rearrangement joins TRBV2 to TRBJ2-1; no reliable D call. The CDR3 is made up of 16 amino acids. Germline V lookup: CDR1 SNHLY, CDR2 FYNNEI. The V gene lost 4 bases and the J gene lost 5 bases, with 18 bases spanning the gap. CDR3 amino acids: CASSVRYPSQNNEQFF. The CDR3 DNA follows: TGTGCCAGCAGTGTAAGGTATCCTAGTCAAAACAATGAGCAGTTCTTC.

This clonotype was detected ten times or more. The rearrangement joins TRBV20-1 to TRBJ1-2; a possible D gene is TRBD1 (6 bases). Per the germline V gene, CDR1 is DFQATT and CDR2 is SNEGSKA (reference sequence). This CDR3 comprises 14 residues. The CDR3 region has the DNA TGCAGGCCCTCCCCCCCGGGGGGCGGGTATGGCTACACCTTC. Translated: CRPSPPGGGYGYTF.

V is TRBV27 and J is TRBJ2-5; 13 nucleotides match TRBD2. Germline V gene lookup returns CDR1 MNHEY and CDR2 SMNVEV (reference sequence). The CDR3 extends over 18 amino acids. The V segment lost 6 bases and the J segment 2 bases; nucleotides outside the gene matches: 12. The CDR3 sequence is CASRLGQGTSGVQETQYF. CDR3 bases: TGTGCCAGCAGACTAGGACAAGGGACTAGCGGGGTGCAAGAGACCCAGTACTTC.